Described below is a single TCR beta chain sequence and its context. Antigen: not known. Data came from immunoSEQ multiplex PCR; TCRdb stores just in-frame clones and leaves some out. Altogether approximately 89,000 clones are present, 90% being singletons, with the ten largest covering approximately 5%. This specimen comes from a study of T cell responses to AZD1222 COVID-19 vaccine. Whole-study findings and limits: Once two AZD1222 doses were given, Spike-specific TCR breadth and depth went up.

V was clipped by 0 bases and J by 0 bases; unmatched bases: 6. The CDR3 extends over 17 amino acids. Germline V gene lookup returns CDR1 SGDLS and CDR2 YYNGEE. The sample was peripheral blood, taken 28 days after the second AZD1222 dose. V is TRBV9 and J is TRBJ2-3; 8 nucleotides line up with TRBD2. The receptor was isolated from an adult who received the AZD1222 COVID-19 vaccine. The CDR3 region is CASSVDSGGASTDTQYF. The CDR3 coding sequence is TGTGCCAGCAGCGTAGACAGCGGGGGAGCTAGCACAGATACGCAGTATTTT.